This TCR beta chain was identified in a study of cytomegalovirus exposure and HLA in healthy donors. Overall study results and limits: Across donors, most TCRs were seen rarely, yet some public ones were widespread.

As concerns this clone: Its antigen remains unknown.

V gave up 0 bases and J gave up 1 base; unmatched junction bases: 6. In germline, CDR1 is SGDLS, CDR2 YYNGEE. The CDR3 runs to 17 residues. The PCR contained 60 Vbeta and 13 Jbeta primers. Profiling relied on immunoSEQ multiplex PCR, and the TCRdb table lists in-frame clones only, not all of them. Among 250,000 to 350,000 clones, 75% to 90% were seen once, and the ten largest hold 3% to 4%. Nominally healthy donors were sampled, though unrecorded immune exposures were likely. The rearrangement joins TRBV9 to TRBJ2-1; 8 bases align to TRBD1. The TCR sequence derives from a man aged 40-49 years in good health and CMV-seropositive. Sequencing was carried out using PBMCs. The CDR3 is CASSVDETGESYNEQFF. The CDR3 nucleotides are TGTGCCAGCAGCGTAGACGAGACAGGGGAATCCTACAATGAGCAGTTCTTC.